One and the same sample provided the 11 T cell receptor beta chains below, sequenced in a study of shared clonotypes between healthy human individuals. The method was immunoSEQ multiplex PCR; TCRdb's version includes in-frame clones alone and lacks a portion of them. The sample records fewer than 2.5 million clones, 93% being singletons. The sample consisted of naive CD4+ T cells from PBMCs. Regarding subset: CD45RA+ positively selected. The receptors derive from a man in his late teens or twenties in good health. Some clones in this sample may be carry-over from other donors' samples.

V usage is TRBV19 and J usage is TRBJ2-6; the D gene is possibly TRBD1 (5 bases). Germline assignment: CDR1 LNHDA and CDR2 SQIVND (reference sequence). The CDR3 consists of 15 residues. Between the trimmed V and J ends, which lost 10 bases and 4 bases, there was a span of 17 bases. DNA for the CDR3: TGTGCCACCGGAAGCCAGGGCCGGGGGGCCAACGTCCTGACTTTC. Translating gives CATGSQGRGANVLTF.

The chain is built from TRBV5-1 and TRBJ2-1; TRBD1 aligns across 8 bases. CDR1 SGHRS and CDR2 YFSETQ come from the germline V gene. V shed 3 bases and J 10 bases; nucleotides not matched to a gene: 12. CDR3 length: 15 amino acids. CDR3 in DNA: TGCGCCAGCAGCTCGGGACAGGCCCACGGCAGGGAGCAGTTCTTC. Encoded protein: CASSSGQAHGREQFF. The variable domain in full, with the rest retrieved from reference TRBV5-1 and TRBJ2-1, is KAGVTQTPRYLIKTRGQQVTLSCSPISGHRSVSWYQQTPGQGLQFLFEYFSETQRNKGNFPGRFSGRQFSNSRSEMNVSTLELGDSALYLCASSSGQAHGREQFFGPGTRLTVL.

This chain links TRBV5-1 with TRBJ1-2; TRBD1 is a possible D gene (5 bases). Trimming left V 2 bases short and J 8 bases short, with 13 bases between. CDR1 is SGHRS and CDR2 is YFSETQ in the germline V gene. The CDR3 length is 13 residues. Here the CDR3 reads CASSFTGVQGYTF. The CDR3 DNA sequence: TGCGCCAGCAGCTTCACAGGAGTTCAGGGCTACACCTTC.

J is TRBJ1-4 and V is TRBV27; D is undetermined. From germline, CDR1 is MNHEY and CDR2 SMNVEV (reference sequence). Trimming left V 0 bases short and J 8 bases short, with 16 bases between. The CDR3 loop spans 16 amino acids. The CDR3 loop reads CASSLSPRRDLEKLFF. CDR3 nucleotides: TGTGCCAGCAGTTTATCCCCTCGACGGGATCTGGAAAAACTGTTTTTT.

This chain joins TRBV19 and TRBJ2-5, with TRBD2 matching over 7 bases. The V gene end was trimmed by 4 bases and the J gene end by 5 bases; junction bases not matched to a gene: 4. From germline, CDR1 is LNHDA and CDR2 SQIVND (reference sequence). The CDR3 spans 13 residues. The CDR3 DNA sequence: TGTGCCAGTAGTAGCGGGAGCGTGGAGACCCAGTACTTC. Translation gives CASSSGSVETQYF.

The rearrangement links TRBV7-9 to TRBJ2-1; tentatively, D is TRBD1 or TRBD2 (6 bases each). V was shortened by 4 bases and J by 10 bases, with 26 bases between the two germline ends. The germline gives CDR1 SEHNR, CDR2 FQNEAQ (reference sequence). This CDR3 region has 17 residues. In DNA form, the CDR3 reads TGTGCCAGCAGCTCCAAGTGGGGGGCTAGCAGGATAGAAGAGCAGTTCTTC. This codes for CASSSKWGASRIEEQFF.

The CDR3: CASRPSRGESTEAFF. CDR3 nucleotide sequence: TGTGCCAGCAGGCCTTCAAGGGGGGAGAGCACTGAAGCTTTCTTT. This sequence joins TRBV28 and TRBJ1-1; D perhaps matches TRBD1 (6 bases). The CDR3 is 15 residues long. Trimming took off 6 bases at V and 4 bases at J, with 18 bases between the two ends. Germline V gene sequence: CDR1 MDHEN, CDR2 SYDVKM. The entire variable domain, with the rest obtained from reference TRBV28 and TRBJ1-1, is as follows: DVKVTQSSRYLVKRTGEKVFLECVQDMDHENMFWYRQDPGLGLRLIYFSYDVKMKEKGDIPEGYSVSREKKERFSLILESASTNQTSMYLCASRPSRGESTEAFFGQGTRLTVV.

The chain carries TRBV2 and TRBJ1-2; D is possibly TRBD1 (6 bases). CDR1 is SNHLY, CDR2 FYNNEI, per germline. V gave up 7 bases and J gave up 0 bases, with 15 bases separating them. The CDR3 contains 15 residues. As DNA, the CDR3 is TGTGCCAGCAAACAACAGGGTACTTCTAACTATGGCTACACCTTC. Protein: CASKQQGTSNYGYTF.

V is TRBV19 and J is TRBJ1-1; 7 bases are shared with TRBD1. J lost 0 bases, V lost 6 bases, and 4 bases had no gene match. The V gene's germline CDR1 is LNHDA and CDR2 SQIVND (reference sequence). This CDR3 has 14 residues. The chain's CDR3 is CASRRTGMNTEAFF. CDR3 coding DNA: TGTGCCAGTAGACGGACAGGTATGAACACTGAAGCTTTCTTT.

J is TRBJ1-3 and V is TRBV4-3; no clear D. V gave up 6 bases and J gave up 0 bases, with 9 bases separating them. The CDR3 consists of 14 residues. Germline V CDR1 and CDR2: LGHNA, YSLEER. The CDR3: CASSGSYSGNTIYF. Written as DNA, the CDR3 is TGCGCCAGCAGTGGAAGCTACTCTGGAAACACCATATATTTT.

Concerning this clone: This sample includes further DNA sequences coding for the same CDR3. V gene TRBV28 combines with J gene TRBJ1-4, with 8 bases matching TRBD1. This CDR3 region has 15 residues. V lost 3 bases to trimming and J lost 7 bases; unmatched junction nucleotides: 7. Per the germline V gene, CDR1 is MDHEN and CDR2 is SYDVKM. The CDR3 DNA follows: TGTGCCAGCAGTTTTCCTGGACAGGGTGGTGAAAAACTGTTTTTT. Protein: CASSFPGQGGEKLFF. The full variable domain, its missing parts supplied by reference TRBV28 and TRBJ1-4, is DVKVTQSSRYLVKRTGEKVFLECVQDMDHENMFWYRQDPGLGLRLIYFSYDVKMKEKGDIPEGYSVSREKKERFSLILESASTNQTSMYLCASSFPGQGGEKLFFGSGTQLSVL.